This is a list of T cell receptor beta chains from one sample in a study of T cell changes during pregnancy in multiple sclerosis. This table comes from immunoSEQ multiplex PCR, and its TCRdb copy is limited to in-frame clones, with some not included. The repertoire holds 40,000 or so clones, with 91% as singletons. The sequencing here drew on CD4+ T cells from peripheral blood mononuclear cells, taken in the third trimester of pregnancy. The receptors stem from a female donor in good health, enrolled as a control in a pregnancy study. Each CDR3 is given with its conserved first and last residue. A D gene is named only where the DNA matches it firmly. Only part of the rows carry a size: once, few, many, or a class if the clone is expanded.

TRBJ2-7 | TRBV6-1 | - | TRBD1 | TGTGCCACCACTGAGCTGACAGGGTCGGTAAGCGAGCAGTACTTC | CATTELTGSVSEQYF
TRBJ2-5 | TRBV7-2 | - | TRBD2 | TGTGCCAGCAGCCAGAGGACTAGCGGGGGTGAGACCCAGTACTTC | CASSQRTSGGETQYF
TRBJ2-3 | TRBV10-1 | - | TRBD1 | TGCGCCAGCAGTGCCCGGACAGGGTACACAGATACGCAGTATTTT | CASSARTGYTDTQYF
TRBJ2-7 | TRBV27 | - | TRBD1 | TGTGCCAGCAGACGGGACAGGGCAAGGGAGCAGTACTTC | CASRRDRAREQYF
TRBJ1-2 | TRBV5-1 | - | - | TGCGCCAGCCGGGGGGACCCTAACTATGGCTACACCTTC | CASRGDPNYGYTF
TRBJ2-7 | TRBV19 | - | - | TGTGCCAGTAGTATTCGTAATAGCGGCTCCTACGAGCAGTACTTC | CASSIRNSGSYEQYF
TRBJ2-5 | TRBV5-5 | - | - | TGTGCCAGCAGCTTCCCCTGGGGGCCCAATCTTATTATGGCAGAGACCCAGTACTTC | CASSFPWGPNLIMAETQYF
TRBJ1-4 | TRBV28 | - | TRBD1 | TGTGCCAGCAGTGCACCGACAGGGGCACTCCTTTCTAATGAAAAACTGTTTTTT | CASSAPTGALLSNEKLFF
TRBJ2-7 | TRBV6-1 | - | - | TGTGCCAGCAGGAGAACTCGCTCCTACGAGCAGTACTTC | CASRRTRSYEQYF
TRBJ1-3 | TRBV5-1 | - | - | TGCGCCAGCAGCGCGGGGACCGCTGGAAACACCATATATTTT | CASSAGTAGNTIYF
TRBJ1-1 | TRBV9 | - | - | TGTGCCAGCAGCGTGAAGGATCGGGGATACACTGAAGCTTTCTTT | CASSVKDRGYTEAFF
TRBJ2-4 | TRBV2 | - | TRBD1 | TGTGCCAGCAGTGGGTCTCCAGGGGGAAACATTCAGTACTTC | CASSGSPGGNIQYF
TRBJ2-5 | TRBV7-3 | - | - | TGTGCCAGCAGTGGAGGGGGCGCAGGGGAGACCCAGTACTTC | CASSGGGAGETQYF
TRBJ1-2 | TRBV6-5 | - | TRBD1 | TGTGCCAGCAGTTACGGGGACAGGGCGGCGTGGGGCTACACCTTC | CASSYGDRAAWGYTF
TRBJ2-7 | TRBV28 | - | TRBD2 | TGTGCCAGCAGTTTAGCTCTAGCGGGAGGCTACGAGCAGTACTTC | CASSLALAGGYEQYF
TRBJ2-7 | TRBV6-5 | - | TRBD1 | TGTGCCAGCAGGGGGACAGGCGCCTACGAGCAGTACTTC | CASRGTGAYEQYF
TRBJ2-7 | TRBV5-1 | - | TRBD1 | TGCGCCAGCAGCCCCACAGGACAGGGGGGATACGAGCAGTACTTC | CASSPTGQGGYEQYF
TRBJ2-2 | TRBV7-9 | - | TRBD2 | TGTGCCAGCAGAGGGGCGGGACTAGCGGGAAACACCGGGGAGCTGTTTTTT | CASRGAGLAGNTGELFF
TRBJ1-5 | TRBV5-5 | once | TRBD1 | TGTGCCAGCAGCTTGTTTCCGGGACAGAGCTTTCGGGTACAGCCCCAGCATTTT | CASSLFPGQSFRVQPQHF
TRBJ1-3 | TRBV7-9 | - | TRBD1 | TGTGCCAGCAGCCGAGTTTCCGGGACAGGGTCAGATTCTGGAAACACCATATATTTT | CASSRVSGTGSDSGNTIYF
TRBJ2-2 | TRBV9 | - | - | TGTGCCAGCCGAGGATTCCCGAACACCGGGGAGCTGTTTTTT | CASRGFPNTGELFF
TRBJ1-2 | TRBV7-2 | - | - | TGTGCCAGCAGCTTATCCGATAGGGGGAGTGGCCGCTACACCTTC | CASSLSDRGSGRYTF